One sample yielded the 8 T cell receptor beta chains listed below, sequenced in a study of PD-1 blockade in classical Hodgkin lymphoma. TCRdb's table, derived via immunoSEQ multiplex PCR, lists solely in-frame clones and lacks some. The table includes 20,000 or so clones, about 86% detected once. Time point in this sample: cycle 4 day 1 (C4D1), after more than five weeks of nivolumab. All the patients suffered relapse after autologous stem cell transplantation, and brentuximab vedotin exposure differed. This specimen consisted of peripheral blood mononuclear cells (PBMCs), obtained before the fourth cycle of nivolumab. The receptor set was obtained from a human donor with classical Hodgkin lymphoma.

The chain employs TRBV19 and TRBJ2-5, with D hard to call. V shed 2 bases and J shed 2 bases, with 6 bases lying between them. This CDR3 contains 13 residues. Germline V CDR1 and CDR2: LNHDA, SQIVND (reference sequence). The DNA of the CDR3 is TGTGCCAGTAGTATATGGGGACAAGAGACCCAGTACTTC. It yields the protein CASSIWGQETQYF.

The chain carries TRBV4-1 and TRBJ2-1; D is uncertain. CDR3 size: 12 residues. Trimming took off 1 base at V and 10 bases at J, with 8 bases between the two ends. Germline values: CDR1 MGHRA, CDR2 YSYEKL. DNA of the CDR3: TGCGCCAGCAGCCAAGCACAGAGAGAGCAGTTCTTC. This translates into CASSQAQREQFF.

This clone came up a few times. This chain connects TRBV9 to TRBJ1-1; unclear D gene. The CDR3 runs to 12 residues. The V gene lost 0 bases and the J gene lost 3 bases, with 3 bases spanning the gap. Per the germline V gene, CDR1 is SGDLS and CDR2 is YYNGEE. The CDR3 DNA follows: TGTGCCAGCAGCGTAGCAGACACTGAAGCTTTCTTT. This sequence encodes CASSVADTEAFF.

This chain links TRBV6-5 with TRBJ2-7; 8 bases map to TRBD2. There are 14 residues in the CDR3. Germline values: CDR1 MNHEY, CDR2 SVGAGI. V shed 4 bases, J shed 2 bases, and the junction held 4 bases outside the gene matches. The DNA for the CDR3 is TGTGCCAGCAGTTCCGGGGGGGGGCCCTACGAGCAGTACTTC. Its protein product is CASSSGGGPYEQYF.

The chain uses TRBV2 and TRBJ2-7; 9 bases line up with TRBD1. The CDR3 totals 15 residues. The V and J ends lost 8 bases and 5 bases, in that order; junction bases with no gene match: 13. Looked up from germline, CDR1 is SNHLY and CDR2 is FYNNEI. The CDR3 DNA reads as TGTGCCAGCGACCTGGACAGGGGCCCTTGGAACGAGCAGTACTTC. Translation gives CASDLDRGPWNEQYF.

The CDR3 loop is CASSGNSYNEQFF. CDR3 DNA sequence: TGTGCCAGTTCAGGTAACTCCTACAATGAGCAGTTCTTC. The V and J genes are TRBV13 and TRBJ2-1, with unresolved D. With 9 bases removed from V and 0 bases from J, the gap between germline ends came to 9 bases. The CDR3 consists of 13 residues. Germline CDR1 reads PRHDT; CDR2 reads FYEKMQ (reference sequence).

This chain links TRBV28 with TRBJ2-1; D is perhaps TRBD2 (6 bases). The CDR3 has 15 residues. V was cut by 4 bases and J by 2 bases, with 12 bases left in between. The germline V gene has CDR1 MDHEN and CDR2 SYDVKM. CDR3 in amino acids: CASSSSLATYNEQFF. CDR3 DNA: TGTGCCAGCAGTTCCAGCCTAGCGACCTACAATGAGCAGTTCTTC.

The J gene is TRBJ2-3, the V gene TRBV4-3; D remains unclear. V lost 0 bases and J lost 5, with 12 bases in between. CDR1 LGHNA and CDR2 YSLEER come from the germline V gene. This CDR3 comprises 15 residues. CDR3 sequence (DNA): TGCGCCAGCAGCCAAGATTCCTCCGGGCTAGATACGCAGTATTTT. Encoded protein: CASSQDSSGLDTQYF.